Included here is one TCR beta chain sequence, with context. Its antigen remains unidentified. The entry originates in a study of cytomegalovirus exposure and HLA in healthy donors. General study findings and limits: About 87% or about 30% of the time was how often most TCR beta V segments were productive, according to an earlier analysis. Trimming of TCR beta V- and J-genes showed a link, identified in a later analysis, to a missense DCLRE1C variant. Accounts indicate the classifier identified cytomegalovirus status with strong specificity and sensitivity.

The PCR was carried out with 60 Vbeta primers and 13 Jbeta primers. The assay was immunoSEQ multiplex PCR, and TCRdb's table has in-frame clones only and misses some. This sample yields nearly 100,000 clones, of which about a tenth are seen a single time; 5.1% belongs to the top ten. CDR3 length: 18 amino acids. The germline gives CDR1 SEHNR, CDR2 FQNEAQ (reference sequence). Trimming cost V 3 bases and J 5 bases; bases outside gene matches: 14. Source material: PBMCs. The gene calls are TRBV7-9 and TRBJ2-1, with 9 positions matching TRBD1. The receptor comes from a man aged 50 to 60 in good health and CMV-seropositive. The CDR3 DNA reads as TGTGCCAGCAGCTTTGGGACAGGGATGCGGGGTAAAGACAATGAGCAGTTCTTC. Its protein product is CASSFGTGMRGKDNEQFF. Together with reference TRBV7-9 and TRBJ2-1, the CDR3 gives the full variable domain: DTGVSQNPRHKITKRGQNVTFRCDPISEHNRLYWYRQTLGQGPEFLTYFQNEAQLEKSRLLSDRFSAERPKGSFSTLEIQRTEQGDSAMYLCASSFGTGMRGKDNEQFFGPGTRLTVL.